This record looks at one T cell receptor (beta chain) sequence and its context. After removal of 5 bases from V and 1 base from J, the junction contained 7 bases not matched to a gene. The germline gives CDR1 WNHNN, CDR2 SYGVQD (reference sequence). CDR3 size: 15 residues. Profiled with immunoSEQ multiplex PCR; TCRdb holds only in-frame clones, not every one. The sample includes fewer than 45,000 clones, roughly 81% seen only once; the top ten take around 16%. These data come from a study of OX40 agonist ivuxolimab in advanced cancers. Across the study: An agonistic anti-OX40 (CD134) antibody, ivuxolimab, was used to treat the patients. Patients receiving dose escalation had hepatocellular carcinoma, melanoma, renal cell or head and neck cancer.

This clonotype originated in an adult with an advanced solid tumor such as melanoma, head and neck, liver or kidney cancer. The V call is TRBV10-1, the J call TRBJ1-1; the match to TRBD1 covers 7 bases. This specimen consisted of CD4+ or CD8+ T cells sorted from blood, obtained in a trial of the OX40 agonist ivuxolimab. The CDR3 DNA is TGCGCCAGCAGTCCTAACCGGGACAGGAACACTGAAGCTTTCTTT. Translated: CASSPNRDRNTEAFF.